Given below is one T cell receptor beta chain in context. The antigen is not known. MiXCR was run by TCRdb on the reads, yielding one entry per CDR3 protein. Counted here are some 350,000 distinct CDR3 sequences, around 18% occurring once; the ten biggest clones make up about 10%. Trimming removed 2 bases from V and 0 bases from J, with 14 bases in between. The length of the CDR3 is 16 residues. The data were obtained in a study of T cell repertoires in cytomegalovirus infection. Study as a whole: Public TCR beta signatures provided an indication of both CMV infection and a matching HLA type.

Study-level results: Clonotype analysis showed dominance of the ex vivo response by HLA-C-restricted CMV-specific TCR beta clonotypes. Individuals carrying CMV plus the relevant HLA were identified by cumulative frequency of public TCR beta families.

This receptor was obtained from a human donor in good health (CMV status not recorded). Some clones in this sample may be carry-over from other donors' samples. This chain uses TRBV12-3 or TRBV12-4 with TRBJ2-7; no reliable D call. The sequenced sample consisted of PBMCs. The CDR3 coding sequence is TGTGCCAGCAGTTTATCTTCTTACGGAAGCTCCTACGAGCAGTACTTC. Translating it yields CASSLSSYGSSYEQYF.